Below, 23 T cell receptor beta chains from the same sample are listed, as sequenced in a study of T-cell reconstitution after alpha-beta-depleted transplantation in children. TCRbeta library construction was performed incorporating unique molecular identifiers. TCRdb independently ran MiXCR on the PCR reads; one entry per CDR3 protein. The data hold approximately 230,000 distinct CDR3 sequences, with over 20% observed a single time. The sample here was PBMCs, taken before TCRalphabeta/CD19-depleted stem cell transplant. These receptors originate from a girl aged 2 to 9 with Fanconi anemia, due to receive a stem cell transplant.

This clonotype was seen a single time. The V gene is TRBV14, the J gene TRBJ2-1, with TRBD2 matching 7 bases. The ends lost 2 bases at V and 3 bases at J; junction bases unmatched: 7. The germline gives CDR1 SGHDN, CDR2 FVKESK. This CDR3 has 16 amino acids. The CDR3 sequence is CASSQRAGVRYNEQFF. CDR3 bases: TGTGCCAGCAGCCAAAGGGCGGGAGTCCGCTACAATGAGCAGTTCTTC. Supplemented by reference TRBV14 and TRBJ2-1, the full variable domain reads EAGVTQFPSHSVIEKGQTVTLRCDPISGHDNLYWYRRVMGKEIKFLLHFVKESKQDESGMPNNRFLAERTGGTYSTLKVQPAELEDSGVYFCASSQRAGVRYNEQFFGPGTRLTVL.

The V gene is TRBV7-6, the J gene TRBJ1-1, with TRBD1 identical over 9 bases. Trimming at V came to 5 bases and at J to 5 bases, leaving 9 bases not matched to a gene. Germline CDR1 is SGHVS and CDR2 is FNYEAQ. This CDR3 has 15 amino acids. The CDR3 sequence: CASSPGQGMGTEAFF. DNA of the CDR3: TGTGCCAGCAGCCCGGGACAGGGAATGGGTACTGAAGCTTTCTTT.

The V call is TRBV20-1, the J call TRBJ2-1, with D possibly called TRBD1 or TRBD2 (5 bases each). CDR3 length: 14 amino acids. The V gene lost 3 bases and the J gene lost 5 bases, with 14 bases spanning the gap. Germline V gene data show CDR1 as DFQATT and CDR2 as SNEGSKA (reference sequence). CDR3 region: CSARGHRGNNEQFF. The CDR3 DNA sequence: TGCAGTGCTAGGGGGCACCGGGGCAACAATGAGCAGTTCTTC.

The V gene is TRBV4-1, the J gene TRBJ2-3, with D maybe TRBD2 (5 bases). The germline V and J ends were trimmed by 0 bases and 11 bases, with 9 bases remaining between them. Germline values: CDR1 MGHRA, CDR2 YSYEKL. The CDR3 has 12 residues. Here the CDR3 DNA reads TGCGCCAGCAGCCAAGAACCAGGACTGCAGTATTTT. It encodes CASSQEPGLQYF.

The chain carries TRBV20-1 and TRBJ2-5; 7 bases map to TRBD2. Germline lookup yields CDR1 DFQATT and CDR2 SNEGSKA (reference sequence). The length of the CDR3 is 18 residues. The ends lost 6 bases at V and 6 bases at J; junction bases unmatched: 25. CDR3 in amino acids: CSAAPGFPSNPGGKTQYF. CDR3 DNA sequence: TGCAGTGCCGCCCCCGGTTTCCCGTCCAATCCCGGGGGGAAGACCCAGTACTTC.

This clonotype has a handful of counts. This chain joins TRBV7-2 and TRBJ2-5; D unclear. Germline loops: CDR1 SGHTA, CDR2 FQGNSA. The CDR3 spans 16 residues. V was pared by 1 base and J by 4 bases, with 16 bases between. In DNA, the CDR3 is TGTGCCAGCAGCTTAGGTCGCGGAGAACTTCGAGAGACCCAGTACTTC. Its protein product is CASSLGRGELRETQYF.

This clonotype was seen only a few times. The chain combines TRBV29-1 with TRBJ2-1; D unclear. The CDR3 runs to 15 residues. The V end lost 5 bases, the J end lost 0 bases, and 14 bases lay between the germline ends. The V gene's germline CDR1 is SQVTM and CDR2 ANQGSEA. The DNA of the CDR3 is TGCAGCGTTACTGGAGCTTCGAGCTCCTACAATGAGCAGTTCTTC. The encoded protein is CSVTGASSSYNEQFF.

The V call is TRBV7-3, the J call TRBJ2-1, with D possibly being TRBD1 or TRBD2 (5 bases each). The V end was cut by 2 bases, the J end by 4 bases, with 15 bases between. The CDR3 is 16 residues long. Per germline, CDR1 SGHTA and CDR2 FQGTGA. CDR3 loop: CASSLATIEGYNEQFF. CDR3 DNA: TGTGCCAGCAGCTTAGCAACTATCGAGGGGTACAATGAGCAGTTCTTC.

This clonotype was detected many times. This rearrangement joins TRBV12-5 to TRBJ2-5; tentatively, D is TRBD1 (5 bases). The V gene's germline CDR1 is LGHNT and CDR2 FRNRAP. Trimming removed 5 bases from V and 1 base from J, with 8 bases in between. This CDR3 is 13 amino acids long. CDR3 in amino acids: CASGVDSQETQYF. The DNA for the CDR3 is TGTGCTAGTGGTGTCGACAGCCAAGAGACCCAGTACTTC. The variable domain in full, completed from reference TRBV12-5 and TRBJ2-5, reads DARVTQTPRHKVTEMGQEVTMRCQPILGHNTVFWYRQTMMQGLELLAYFRNRAPLDDSGMPKDRFSAEMPDATLATLKIQPSEPRDSAVYFCASGVDSQETQYFGPGTRLLVL.

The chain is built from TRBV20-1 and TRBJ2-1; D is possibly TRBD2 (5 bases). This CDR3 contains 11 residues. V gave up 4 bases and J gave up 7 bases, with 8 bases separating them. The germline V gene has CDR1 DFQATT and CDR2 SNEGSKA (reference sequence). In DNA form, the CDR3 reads TGCAGTGCTACCGGACTGAATGAGCAGTTCTTC. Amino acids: CSATGLNEQFF.

CDR3 coding DNA: TGCAGCGTTGGCACCCTTCACACCGGGGAGCTGTTTTTT. Its translation is CSVGTLHTGELFF. This chain connects TRBV29-1 to TRBJ2-2; the D is unclear. The V gene lost 4 bases and the J gene lost 3 bases, with 9 bases spanning the gap. Per germline, CDR1 SQVTM and CDR2 ANQGSEA. The CDR3 spans 13 residues.

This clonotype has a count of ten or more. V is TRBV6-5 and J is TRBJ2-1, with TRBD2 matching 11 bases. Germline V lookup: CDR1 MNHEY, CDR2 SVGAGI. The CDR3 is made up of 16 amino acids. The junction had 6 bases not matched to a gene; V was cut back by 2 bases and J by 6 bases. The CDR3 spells CASSYLLAGVINEQFF. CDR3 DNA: TGTGCCAGCAGTTACCTACTAGCGGGAGTCATCAATGAGCAGTTCTTC.

The CDR3 loop is CASSYRESNEQYF. The CDR3 DNA sequence: TGCGCCAGCAGCTACAGGGAGTCCAACGAGCAGTACTTC. V usage is TRBV4-1 and J usage is TRBJ2-7; D is perhaps TRBD1 (6 bases). The germline V gene encodes CDR1 MGHRA and CDR2 YSYEKL. There are 13 residues in the CDR3. V shed 5 bases and J shed 5 bases, with 13 bases lying between them.

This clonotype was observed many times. This CDR3 is CATSREQGLGQPQHF. The DNA for the CDR3 is TGTGCCACCAGCAGAGAACAGGGACTCGGACAGCCCCAGCATTTT. The V call is TRBV15, the J call TRBJ1-5, with D perhaps matching TRBD1 (6 bases). The ends were cut back, 0 bases at V and 7 bases at J, with 13 bases in the middle. The CDR3 sequence is 15 residues long. Germline V gene sequence: CDR1 LNHNV, CDR2 YYDKDF (reference sequence).

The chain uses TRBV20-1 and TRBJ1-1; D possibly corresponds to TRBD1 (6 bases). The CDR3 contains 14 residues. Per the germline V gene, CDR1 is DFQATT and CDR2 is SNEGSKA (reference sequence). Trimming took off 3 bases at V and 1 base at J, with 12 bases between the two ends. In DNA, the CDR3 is TGCAGTGCTAGTGAGACAGGCTGGAACACTGAAGCTTTCTTT. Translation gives CSASETGWNTEAFF.

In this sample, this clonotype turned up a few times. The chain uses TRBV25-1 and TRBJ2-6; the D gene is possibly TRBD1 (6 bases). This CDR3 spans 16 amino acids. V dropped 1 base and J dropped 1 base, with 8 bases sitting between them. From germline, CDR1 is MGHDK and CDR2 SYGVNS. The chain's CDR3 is CASSELQGSGANVLTF. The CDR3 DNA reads TGTGCCAGCAGTGAATTACAGGGTTCTGGGGCCAACGTCCTGACTTTC.

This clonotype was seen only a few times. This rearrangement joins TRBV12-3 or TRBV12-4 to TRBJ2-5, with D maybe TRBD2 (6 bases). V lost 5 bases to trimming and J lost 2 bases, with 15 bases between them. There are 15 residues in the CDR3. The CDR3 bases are TGTGCCAGCAGTCCCGCGGGACCGAATCAAGAGACCCAGTACTTC. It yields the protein CASSPAGPNQETQYF.

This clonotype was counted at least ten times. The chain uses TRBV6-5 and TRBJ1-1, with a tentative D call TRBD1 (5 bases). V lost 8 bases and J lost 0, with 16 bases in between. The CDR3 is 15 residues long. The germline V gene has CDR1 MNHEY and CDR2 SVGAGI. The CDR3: CASSRVGPMNTEAFF. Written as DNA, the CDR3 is TGTGCCAGCTCCCGAGTGGGACCGATGAACACTGAAGCTTTCTTT.

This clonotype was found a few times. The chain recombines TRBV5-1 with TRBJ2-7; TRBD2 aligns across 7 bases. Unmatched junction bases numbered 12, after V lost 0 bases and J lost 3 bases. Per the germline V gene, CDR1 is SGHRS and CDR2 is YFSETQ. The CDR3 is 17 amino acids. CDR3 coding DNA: TGCGCCAGCAGCTTGGATGGACTAGGACCTACGTACTACGAGCAGTACTTC. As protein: CASSLDGLGPTYYEQYF.

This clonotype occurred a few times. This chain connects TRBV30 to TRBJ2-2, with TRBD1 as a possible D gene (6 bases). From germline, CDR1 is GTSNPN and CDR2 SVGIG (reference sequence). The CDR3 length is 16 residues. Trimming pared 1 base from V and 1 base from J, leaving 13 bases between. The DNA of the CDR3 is TGTGCCTGGAGTGCGATACAGGGCCTGAACACCGGGGAGCTGTTTTTT. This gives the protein CAWSAIQGLNTGELFF. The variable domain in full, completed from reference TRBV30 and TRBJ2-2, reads SQTIHQWPATLVQPVGSPLSLECTVEGTSNPNLYWYRQAAGRGLQLLFYSVGIGQISSEVPQNLSASRPQDRQFILSSKKLLLSDSGFYLCAWSAIQGLNTGELFFGEGSRLTVL.

CDR3 loop: CSVRQSGGANVLTF. The CDR3 DNA reads as TGCAGCGTTCGACAGTCCGGTGGGGCCAACGTCCTGACTTTC. The chain employs TRBV29-1 and TRBJ2-6; a possible D gene is TRBD1 (5 bases). Germline-derived CDR1 and CDR2 are SQVTM and ANQGSEA. V was shortened by 5 bases and J by 3 bases, with 11 bases between the two germline ends. CDR3 length equals 14 residues.

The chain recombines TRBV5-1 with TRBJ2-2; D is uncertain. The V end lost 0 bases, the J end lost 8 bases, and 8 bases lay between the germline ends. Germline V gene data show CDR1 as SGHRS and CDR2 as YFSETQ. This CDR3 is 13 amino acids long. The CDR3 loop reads CASSLEVAGELFF. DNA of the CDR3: TGCGCCAGCAGCTTGGAGGTGGCAGGGGAGCTGTTTTTT. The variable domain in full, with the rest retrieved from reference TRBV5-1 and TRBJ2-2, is KAGVTQTPRYLIKTRGQQVTLSCSPISGHRSVSWYQQTPGQGLQFLFEYFSETQRNKGNFPGRFSGRQFSNSRSEMNVSTLELGDSALYLCASSLEVAGELFFGEGSRLTVL.

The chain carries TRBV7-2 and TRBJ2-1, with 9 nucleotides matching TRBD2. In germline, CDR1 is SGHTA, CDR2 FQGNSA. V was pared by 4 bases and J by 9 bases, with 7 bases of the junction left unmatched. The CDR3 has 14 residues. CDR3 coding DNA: TGTGCCAGCAGCTCGATACCGGGACTAGCTGAGCAGTTCTTC. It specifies CASSSIPGLAEQFF. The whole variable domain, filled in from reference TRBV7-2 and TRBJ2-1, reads GAGVSQSPSNKVTEKGKDVELRCDPISGHTALYWYRQSLGQGLEFLIYFQGNSAPDKSGLPSDRFSAERTGGSVSTLTIQRTQQEDSAVYLCASSSIPGLAEQFFGPGTRLTVL.